Below, 7 T cell receptor beta chains from the same sample are listed, as sequenced in a study of cytomegalovirus exposure and HLA in healthy donors. Using immunoSEQ multiplex PCR, the repertoire was profiled, and TCRdb retains in-frame clones only, with some absent. The data hold 200,000 to 250,000 clones, with less than 90% observed a single time. Material: PBMCs. Receptors were obtained from a woman younger than 30 in good health and CMV-seronegative.

The V gene is TRBV11-3, the J gene TRBJ1-2, with a tentative D call TRBD1 (6 bases). V was clipped by 7 bases and J by 3 bases, with 21 bases between them. The CDR3 has 16 residues. Germline CDR1 reads SGHNT; CDR2 reads YENEEA. The CDR3 here is CASTQGLAANHYGYTF. For the CDR3, the DNA is TGTGCCAGCACCCAGGGGTTGGCAGCGAACCACTATGGCTACACCTTC.

A few counts support this clone. The chain uses TRBV30 and TRBJ1-1; D remains ambiguous. Per germline, CDR1 GTSNPN and CDR2 SVGIG (reference sequence). V dropped 0 bases and J dropped 11 bases, with 13 bases sitting between them. This CDR3 region has 12 residues. The CDR3 bases are TGTGCCTGGAGTGTAAGGAAGGGTAGGGCTTTCTTT. This translates into CAWSVRKGRAFF.

This sequence joins TRBV5-1 and TRBJ1-5, with D unclear. Looked up from germline, CDR1 is SGHRS and CDR2 is YFSETQ. The CDR3 runs to 13 residues. V was trimmed by 4 bases and J by 5 bases, leaving 10 bases between them. The CDR3 protein is CASSADVYQPQHF. CDR3 nucleotides: TGCGCCAGCAGCGCAGACGTTTATCAGCCCCAGCATTTT.

There are many counts of this clone. The V and J genes are TRBV6-4 and TRBJ1-5; tentatively, D is TRBD1 (6 bases). The CDR3 has 16 amino acids. The germline gives CDR1 MRHNA, CDR2 SNTAGT. Trimming cost V 3 bases and J 1 base, with 13 bases left between them. For the CDR3, the DNA is TGTGCCAGCAGTGATTATCAGGGGTTCAGCAATCAGCCCCAGCATTTT. This sequence encodes CASSDYQGFSNQPQHF.

The genes are TRBV5-6 and TRBJ2-1; D is ambiguous. Germline values: CDR1 SGHDT, CDR2 YYEEEE. The CDR3 consists of 13 residues. Trimming stripped 4 bases from V and 6 bases from J, with 11 bases between. The CDR3 DNA is TGTGCCAGCAGCCCGGGTGAAGGCAATGAGCAGTTCTTC. It is translated as CASSPGEGNEQFF.

CDR3 sequence reads: CASSWELGNEQFF. The CDR3 region has the DNA TGTGCCAGCAGCTGGGAGTTGGGCAATGAGCAGTTCTTC. V is TRBV7-2 and J is TRBJ2-1; D possibly corresponds to TRBD2 (5 bases). Germline V gene sequence: CDR1 SGHTA, CDR2 FQGNSA. V lost 4 bases to trimming and J lost 6 bases, with 10 bases between them. The CDR3 consists of 13 residues.

V gene TRBV4-1 combines with J gene TRBJ1-2; D gene unclear. CDR3 length equals 15 residues. Germline-derived CDR1 and CDR2 are MGHRA and YSYEKL. V was shortened by 1 base and J by 0 bases, with 9 bases between the two germline ends. The CDR3 DNA sequence: TGCGCCAGCAGCCAAGTGATGACTTCTAACTATGGCTACACCTTC. Amino acid sequence: CASSQVMTSNYGYTF.